This T cell receptor beta chain was identified in a study of technical replicates of blood from a handful of donors. Profiled with immunoSEQ multiplex PCR; TCRdb holds only in-frame clones, not every one. Of 51,000 or so clones detected, around 90% appear once; the ten largest clones hold 3.9%. Trimming at V came to 5 bases and at J to 3 bases, leaving 10 bases not matched to a gene. Germline loops: CDR1 GTSNPN, CDR2 SVGIG (reference sequence). The CDR3 length is 16 residues. The chain uses TRBV30 and TRBJ2-6; 7 nucleotides align to TRBD2. This TCR derives from a human donor in good health. Some clones in this sample may be carry-over from other donors' samples. Sequenced input: PBMCs. Here the CDR3 reads CAWSRGGISGANVLTF. In nucleotides, the CDR3 is TGTGCCTGGTCGCGGGGAGGGATTAGTGGGGCCAACGTCCTGACTTTC. Filled out from reference TRBV30 and TRBJ2-6, the complete variable domain reads SQTIHQWPATLVQPVGSPLSLECTVEGTSNPNLYWYRQAAGRGLQLLFYSVGIGQISSEVPQNLSASRPQDRQFILSSKKLLLSDSGFYLCAWSRGGISGANVLTFGAGSRLTVL.